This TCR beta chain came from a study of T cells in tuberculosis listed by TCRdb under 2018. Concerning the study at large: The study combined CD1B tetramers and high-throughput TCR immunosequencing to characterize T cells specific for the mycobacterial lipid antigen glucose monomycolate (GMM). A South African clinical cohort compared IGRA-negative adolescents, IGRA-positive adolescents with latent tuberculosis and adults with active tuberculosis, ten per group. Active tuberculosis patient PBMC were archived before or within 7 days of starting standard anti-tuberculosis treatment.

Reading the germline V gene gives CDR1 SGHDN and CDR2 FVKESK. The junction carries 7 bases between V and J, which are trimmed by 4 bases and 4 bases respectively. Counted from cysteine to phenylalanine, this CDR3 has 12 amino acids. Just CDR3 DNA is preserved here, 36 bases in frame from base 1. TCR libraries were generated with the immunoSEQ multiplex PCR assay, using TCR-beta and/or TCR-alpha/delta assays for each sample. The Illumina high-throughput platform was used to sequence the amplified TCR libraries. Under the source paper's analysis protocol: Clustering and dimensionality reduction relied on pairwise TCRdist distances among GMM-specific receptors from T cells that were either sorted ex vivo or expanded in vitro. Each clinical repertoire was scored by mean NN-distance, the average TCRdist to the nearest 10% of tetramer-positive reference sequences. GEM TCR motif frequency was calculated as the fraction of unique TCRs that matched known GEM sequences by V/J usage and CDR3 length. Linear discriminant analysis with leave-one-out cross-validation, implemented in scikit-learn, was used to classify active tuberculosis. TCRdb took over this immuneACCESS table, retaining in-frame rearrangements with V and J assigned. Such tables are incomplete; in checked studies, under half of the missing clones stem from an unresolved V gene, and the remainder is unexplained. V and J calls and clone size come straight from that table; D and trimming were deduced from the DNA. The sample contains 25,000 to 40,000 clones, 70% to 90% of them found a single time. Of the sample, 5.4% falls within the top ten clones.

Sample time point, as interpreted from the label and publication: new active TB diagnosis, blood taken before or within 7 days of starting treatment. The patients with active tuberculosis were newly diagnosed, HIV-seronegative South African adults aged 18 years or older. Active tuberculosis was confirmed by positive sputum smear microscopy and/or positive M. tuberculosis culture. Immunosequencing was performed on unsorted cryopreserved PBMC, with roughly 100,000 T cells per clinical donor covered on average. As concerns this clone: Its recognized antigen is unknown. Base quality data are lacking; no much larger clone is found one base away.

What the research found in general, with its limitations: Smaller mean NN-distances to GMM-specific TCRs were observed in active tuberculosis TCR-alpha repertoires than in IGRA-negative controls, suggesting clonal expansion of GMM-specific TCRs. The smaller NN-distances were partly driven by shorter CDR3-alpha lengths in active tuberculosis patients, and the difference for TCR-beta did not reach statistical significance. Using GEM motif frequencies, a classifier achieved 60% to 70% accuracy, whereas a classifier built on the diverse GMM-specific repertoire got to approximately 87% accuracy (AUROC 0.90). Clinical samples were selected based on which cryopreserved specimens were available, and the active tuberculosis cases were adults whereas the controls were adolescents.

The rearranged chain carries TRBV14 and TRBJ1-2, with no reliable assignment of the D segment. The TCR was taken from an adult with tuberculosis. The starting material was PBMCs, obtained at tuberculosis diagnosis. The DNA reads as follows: TGTGCCAGCAGCCGAGGCGGCTATGGCTACACCTTC. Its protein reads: CASSRGGYGYTF.